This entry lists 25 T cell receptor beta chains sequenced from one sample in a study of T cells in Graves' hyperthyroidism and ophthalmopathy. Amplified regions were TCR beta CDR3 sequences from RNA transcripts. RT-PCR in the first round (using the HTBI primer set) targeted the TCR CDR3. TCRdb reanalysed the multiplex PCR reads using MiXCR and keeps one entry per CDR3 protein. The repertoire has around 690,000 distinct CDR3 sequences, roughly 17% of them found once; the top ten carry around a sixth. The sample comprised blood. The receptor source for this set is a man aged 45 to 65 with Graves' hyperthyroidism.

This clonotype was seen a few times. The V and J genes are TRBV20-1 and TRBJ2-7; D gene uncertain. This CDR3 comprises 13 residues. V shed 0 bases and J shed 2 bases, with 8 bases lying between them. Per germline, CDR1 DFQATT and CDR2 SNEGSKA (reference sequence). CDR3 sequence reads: CSARDRTTYEQYF. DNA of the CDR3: TGCAGTGCTAGAGATAGGACGACCTACGAGCAGTACTTC.

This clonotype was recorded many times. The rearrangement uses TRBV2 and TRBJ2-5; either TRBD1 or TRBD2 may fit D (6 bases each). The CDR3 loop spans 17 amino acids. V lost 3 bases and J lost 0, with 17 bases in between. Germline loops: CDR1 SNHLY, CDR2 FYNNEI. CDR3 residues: CASSERWGAYYQETQYF. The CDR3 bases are TGTGCCAGCAGTGAGAGGTGGGGGGCATATTACCAAGAGACCCAGTACTTC.

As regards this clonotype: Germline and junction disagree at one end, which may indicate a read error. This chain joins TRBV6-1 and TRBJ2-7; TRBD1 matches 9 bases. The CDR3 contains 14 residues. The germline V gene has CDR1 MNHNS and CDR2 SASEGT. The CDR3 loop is CASREDRGSYEQYF. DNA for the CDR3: TGTGCCAGCAGGGAAGACAGGGGGAGCTACGAGCAGTACTTC.

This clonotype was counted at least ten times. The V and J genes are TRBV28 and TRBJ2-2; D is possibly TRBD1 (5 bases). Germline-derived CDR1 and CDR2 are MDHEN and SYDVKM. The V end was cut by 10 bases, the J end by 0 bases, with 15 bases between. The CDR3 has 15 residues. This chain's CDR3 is CATHPDITNTGELFF. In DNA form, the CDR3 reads TGTGCCACCCACCCGGACATCACGAACACCGGGGAGCTGTTTTTT.

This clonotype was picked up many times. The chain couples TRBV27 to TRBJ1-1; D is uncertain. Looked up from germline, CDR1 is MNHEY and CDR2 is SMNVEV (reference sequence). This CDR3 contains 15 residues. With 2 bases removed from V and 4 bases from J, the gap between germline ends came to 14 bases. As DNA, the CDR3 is TGTGCCAGCAGTTTAGGACCCCTCGGACTCACTGAAGCTTTCTTT. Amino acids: CASSLGPLGLTEAFF.

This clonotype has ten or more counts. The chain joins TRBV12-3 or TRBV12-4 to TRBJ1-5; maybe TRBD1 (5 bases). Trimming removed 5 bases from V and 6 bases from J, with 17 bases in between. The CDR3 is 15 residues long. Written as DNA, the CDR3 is TGTGCCAGCAGTCCGGGAGGGGTTAGGAGTCAGCCCCAGCATTTT. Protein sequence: CASSPGGVRSQPQHF.

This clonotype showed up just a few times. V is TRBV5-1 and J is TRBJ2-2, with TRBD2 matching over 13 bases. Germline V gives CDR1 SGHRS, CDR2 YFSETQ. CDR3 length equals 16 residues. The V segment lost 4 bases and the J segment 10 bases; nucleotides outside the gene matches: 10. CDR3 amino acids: CASSLLAGGNLEELFF. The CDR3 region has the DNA TGCGCCAGCAGCCTACTAGCGGGAGGGAATCTTGAGGAGCTGTTTTTT.

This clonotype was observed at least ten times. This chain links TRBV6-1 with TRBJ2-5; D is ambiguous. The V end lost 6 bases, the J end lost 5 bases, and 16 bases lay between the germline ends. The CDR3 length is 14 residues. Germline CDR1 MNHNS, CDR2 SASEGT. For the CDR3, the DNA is TGTGCCAGCAGGCCCCCCTCCGCCGTGGAGACCCAGTACTTC. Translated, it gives CASRPPSAVETQYF.

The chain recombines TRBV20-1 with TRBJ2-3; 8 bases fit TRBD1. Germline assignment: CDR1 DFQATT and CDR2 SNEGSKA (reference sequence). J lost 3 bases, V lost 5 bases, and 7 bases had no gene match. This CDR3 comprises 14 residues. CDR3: CSAAGQEETDTQYF. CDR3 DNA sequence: TGCAGTGCTGCGGGACAGGAGGAGACAGATACGCAGTATTTT.

As DNA, the CDR3 is TGTGCCAGCAGCCTAACAGGGGGCGAATACGAGCAGTACTTC. Protein sequence: CASSLTGGEYEQYF. The chain recombines TRBV7-6 with TRBJ2-7; 9 bases match TRBD1. The CDR3 runs to 14 residues. Unmatched junction bases numbered 6, after V lost 5 bases and J lost 4 bases. Germline CDR1 SGHVS, CDR2 FNYEAQ.

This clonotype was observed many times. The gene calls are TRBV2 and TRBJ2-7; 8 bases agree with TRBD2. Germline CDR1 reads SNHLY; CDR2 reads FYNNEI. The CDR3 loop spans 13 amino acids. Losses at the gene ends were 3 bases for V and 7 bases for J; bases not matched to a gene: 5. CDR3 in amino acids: CASSELLAGEQYF. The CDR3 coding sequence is TGTGCCAGCAGTGAGCTGTTAGCGGGAGAGCAGTACTTC.

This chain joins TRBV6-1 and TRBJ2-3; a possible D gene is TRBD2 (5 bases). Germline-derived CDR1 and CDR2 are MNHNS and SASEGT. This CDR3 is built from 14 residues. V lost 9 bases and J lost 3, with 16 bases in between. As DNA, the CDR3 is TGTGCCAGTCACAGATTAGGACTTACAGATACGCAGTATTTT. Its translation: CASHRLGLTDTQYF.

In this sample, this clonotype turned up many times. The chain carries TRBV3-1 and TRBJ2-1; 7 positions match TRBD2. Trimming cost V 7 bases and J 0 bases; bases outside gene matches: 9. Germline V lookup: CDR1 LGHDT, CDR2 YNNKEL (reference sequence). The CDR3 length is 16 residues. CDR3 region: CASMARGGSSYNEQFF. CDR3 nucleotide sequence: TGTGCCAGCATGGCAAGGGGCGGGAGCTCCTACAATGAGCAGTTCTTC.

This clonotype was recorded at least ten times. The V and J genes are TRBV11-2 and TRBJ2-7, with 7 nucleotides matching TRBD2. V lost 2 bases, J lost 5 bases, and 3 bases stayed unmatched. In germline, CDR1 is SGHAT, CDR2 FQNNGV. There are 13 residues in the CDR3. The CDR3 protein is CASSLQGGDEQYF. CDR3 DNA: TGTGCCAGCAGCTTACAGGGAGGGGACGAGCAGTACTTC.

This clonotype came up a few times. The CDR3 nucleotides are TGTGCCAGCAGTTTTATTCCTAACTATGGCTACACCTTC. Encoded protein: CASSFIPNYGYTF. V and J are TRBV12-3 or TRBV12-4 and TRBJ1-2, with D hard to call. The CDR3 is made up of 13 amino acids. V lost 3 bases, J lost 0 bases, and 5 bases lay in between.

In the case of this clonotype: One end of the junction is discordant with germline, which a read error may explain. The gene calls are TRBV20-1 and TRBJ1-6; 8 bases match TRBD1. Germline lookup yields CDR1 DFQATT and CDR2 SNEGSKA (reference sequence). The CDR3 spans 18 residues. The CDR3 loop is CSARRDRTPRGVNSPIHF. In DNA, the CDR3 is TGCAGTGCTAGGCGGGACAGGACCCCCCGAGGGGTGAATTCACCCATCCACTTT.

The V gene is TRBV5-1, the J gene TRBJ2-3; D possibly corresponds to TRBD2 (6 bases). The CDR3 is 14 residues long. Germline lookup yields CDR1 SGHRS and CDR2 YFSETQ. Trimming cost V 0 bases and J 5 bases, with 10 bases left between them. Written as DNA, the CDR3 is TGCGCCAGCAGCTTGGCCGTCGGGAGAGATACGCAGTATTTT. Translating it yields CASSLAVGRDTQYF.

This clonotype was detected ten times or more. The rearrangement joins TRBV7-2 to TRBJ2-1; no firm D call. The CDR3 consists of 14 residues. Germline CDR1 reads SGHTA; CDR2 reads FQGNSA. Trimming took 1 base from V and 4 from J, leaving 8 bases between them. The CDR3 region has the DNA TGTGCCAGCAGCTTAGTCCTAGGATACAATGAGCAGTTCTTC. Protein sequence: CASSLVLGYNEQFF.

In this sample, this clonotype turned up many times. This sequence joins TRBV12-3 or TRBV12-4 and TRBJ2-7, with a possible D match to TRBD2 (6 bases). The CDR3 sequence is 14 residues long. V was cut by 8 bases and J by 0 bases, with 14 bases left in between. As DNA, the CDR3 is TGTGCCAGCGGGGAGGAGGGGACCTCCTACGAGCAGTACTTC. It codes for CASGEEGTSYEQYF.

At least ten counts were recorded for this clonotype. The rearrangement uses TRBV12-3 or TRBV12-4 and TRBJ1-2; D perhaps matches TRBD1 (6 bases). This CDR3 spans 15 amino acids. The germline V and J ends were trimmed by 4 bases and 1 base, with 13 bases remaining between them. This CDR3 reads CASSSGTPNNYGYTF. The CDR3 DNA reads TGTGCCAGCAGTTCGGGGACACCAAATAACTATGGCTACACCTTC.

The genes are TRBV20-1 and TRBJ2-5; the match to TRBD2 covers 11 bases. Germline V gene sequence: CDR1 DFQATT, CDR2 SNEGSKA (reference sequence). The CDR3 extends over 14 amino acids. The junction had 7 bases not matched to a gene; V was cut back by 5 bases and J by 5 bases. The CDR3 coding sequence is TGCAGTGCTCAAAAGACTAGCGGGATCGAGACCCAGTACTTC. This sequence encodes CSAQKTSGIETQYF.

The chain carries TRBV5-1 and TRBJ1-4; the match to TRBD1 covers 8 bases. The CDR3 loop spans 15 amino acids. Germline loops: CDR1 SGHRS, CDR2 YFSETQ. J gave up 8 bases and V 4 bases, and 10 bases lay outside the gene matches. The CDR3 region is CASSGRTGSGEKLFF. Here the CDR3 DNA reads TGCGCCAGCAGCGGACGGACAGGGTCTGGCGAAAAACTGTTTTTT.

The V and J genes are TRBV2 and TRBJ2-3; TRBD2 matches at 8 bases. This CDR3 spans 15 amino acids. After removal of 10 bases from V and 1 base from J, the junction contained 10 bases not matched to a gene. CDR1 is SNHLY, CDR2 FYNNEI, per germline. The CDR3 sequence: CATRVAGFGTDTQYF. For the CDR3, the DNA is TGTGCCACCAGGGTAGCGGGATTCGGCACAGATACGCAGTATTTT.

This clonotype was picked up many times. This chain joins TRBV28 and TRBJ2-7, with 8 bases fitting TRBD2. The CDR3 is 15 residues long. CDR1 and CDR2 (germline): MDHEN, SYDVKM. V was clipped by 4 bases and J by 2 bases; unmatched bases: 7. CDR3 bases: TGTGCCAGCAGTTCCCCCGGGACTAGTCCCTACGAGCAGTACTTC. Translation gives CASSSPGTSPYEQYF.

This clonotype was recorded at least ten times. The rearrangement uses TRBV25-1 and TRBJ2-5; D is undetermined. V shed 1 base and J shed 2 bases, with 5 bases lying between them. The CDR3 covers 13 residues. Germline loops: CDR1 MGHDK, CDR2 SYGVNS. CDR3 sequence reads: CASSEWQQETQYF. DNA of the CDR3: TGTGCCAGCAGTGAATGGCAGCAAGAGACCCAGTACTTC.